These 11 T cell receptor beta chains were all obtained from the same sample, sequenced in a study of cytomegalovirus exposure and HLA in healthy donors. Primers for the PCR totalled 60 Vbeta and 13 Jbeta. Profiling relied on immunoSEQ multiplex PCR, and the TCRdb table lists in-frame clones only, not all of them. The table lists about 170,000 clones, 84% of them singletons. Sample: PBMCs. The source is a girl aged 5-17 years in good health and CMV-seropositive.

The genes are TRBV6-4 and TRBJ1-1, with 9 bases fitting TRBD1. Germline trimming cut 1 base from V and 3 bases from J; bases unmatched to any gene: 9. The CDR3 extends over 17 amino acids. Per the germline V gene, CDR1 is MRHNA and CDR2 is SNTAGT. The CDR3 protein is CASSDYGQGNRDTEAFF. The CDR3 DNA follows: TGTGCCAGCAGTGACTACGGACAGGGGAACCGGGACACTGAAGCTTTCTTT.

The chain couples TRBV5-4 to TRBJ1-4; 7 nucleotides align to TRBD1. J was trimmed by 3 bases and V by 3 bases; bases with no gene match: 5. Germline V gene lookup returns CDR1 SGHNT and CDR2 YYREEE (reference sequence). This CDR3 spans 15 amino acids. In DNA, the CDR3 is TGTGCCAGCAGCTCCAGACAGGGTGCTAATGAAAAACTGTTTTTT. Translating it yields CASSSRQGANEKLFF. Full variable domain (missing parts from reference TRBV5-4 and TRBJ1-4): ETGVTQSPTHLIKTRGQQVTLRCSSQSGHNTVSWYQQALGQGPQFIFQYYREEENGRGNFPPRFSGLQFPNYSSELNVNALELDDSALYLCASSSRQGANEKLFFGSGTQLSVL.

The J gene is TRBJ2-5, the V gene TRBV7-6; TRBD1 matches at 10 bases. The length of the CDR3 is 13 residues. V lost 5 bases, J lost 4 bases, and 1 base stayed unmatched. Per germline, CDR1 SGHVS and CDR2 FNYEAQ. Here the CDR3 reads CASSRDRGETQYF. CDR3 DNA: TGTGCCAGCAGCCGGGACAGGGGAGAGACCCAGTACTTC. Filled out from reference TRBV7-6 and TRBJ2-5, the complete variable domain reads GAGVSQSPRYKVTKRGQDVALRCDPISGHVSLYWYRQALGQGPEFLTYFNYEAQQDKSGLPNDRFSAERPEGSISTLTIQRTEQRDSAMYRCASSRDRGETQYFGPGTRLLVL.

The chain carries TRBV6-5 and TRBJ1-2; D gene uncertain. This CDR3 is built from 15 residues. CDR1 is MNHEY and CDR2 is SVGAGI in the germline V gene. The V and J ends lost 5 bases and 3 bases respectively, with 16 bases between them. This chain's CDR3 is CASSTRARTYYGYTF. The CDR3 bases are TGTGCCAGCAGTACGCGAGCCCGAACCTACTATGGCTACACCTTC.

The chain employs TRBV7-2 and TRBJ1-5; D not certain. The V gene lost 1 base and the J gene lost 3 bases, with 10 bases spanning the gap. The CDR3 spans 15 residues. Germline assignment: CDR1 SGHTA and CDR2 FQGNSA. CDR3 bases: TGTGCCAGCAGCTTAGGCACAGTGCCCAATCAGCCCCAGCATTTT. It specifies CASSLGTVPNQPQHF.

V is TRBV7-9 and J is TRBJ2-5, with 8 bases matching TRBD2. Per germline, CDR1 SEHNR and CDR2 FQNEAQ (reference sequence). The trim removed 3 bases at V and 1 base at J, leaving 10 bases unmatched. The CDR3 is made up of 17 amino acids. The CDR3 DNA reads TGTGCCAGCAGCTTCCCCGTCGGGGGGGCGGTCCAAGAGACCCAGTACTTC. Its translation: CASSFPVGGAVQETQYF.

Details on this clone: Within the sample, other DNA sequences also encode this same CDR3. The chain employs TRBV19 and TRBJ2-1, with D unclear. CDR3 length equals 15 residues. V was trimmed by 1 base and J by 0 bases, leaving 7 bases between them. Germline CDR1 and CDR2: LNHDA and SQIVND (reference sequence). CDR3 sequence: CASSIGPSSYNEQFF. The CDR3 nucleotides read TGTGCCAGTAGTATAGGTCCGAGCTCCTACAATGAGCAGTTCTTC.

The CDR3 is CASRVGHEQFF. In DNA form, the CDR3 reads TGTGCCAGCAGAGTGGGGCATGAGCAGTTCTTC. The chain joins TRBV2 to TRBJ2-1; D possibly corresponds to TRBD1 (5 bases). Germline CDR1 reads SNHLY; CDR2 reads FYNNEI. The CDR3 runs 11 residues. V was shortened by 6 bases and J by 8 bases, with 8 bases between the two germline ends.

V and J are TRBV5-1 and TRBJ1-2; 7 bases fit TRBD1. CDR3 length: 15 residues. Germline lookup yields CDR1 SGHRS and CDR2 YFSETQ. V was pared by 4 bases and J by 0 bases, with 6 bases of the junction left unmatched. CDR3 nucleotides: TGCGCCAGCAGCGCTACAGGGGCGCCTAACTATGGCTACACCTTC. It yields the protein CASSATGAPNYGYTF.

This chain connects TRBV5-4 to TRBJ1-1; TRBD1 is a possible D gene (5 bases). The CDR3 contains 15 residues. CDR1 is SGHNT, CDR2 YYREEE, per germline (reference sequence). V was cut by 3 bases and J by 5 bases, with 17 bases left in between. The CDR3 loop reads CASSSKVQGGTEAFF. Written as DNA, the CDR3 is TGTGCCAGCAGCTCGAAAGTGCAGGGAGGGACTGAAGCTTTCTTT.

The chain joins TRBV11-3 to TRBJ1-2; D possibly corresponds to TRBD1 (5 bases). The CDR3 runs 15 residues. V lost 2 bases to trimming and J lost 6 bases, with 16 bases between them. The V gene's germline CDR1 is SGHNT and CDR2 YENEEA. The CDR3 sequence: CASSLPQGSRNGYTF. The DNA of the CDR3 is TGTGCCAGCAGCTTACCGCAGGGCTCCCGGAATGGCTACACCTTC.